This entry is about one TCR beta chain. CDR3 length: 16 residues. V lost 5 bases and J 1 base, leaving 15 bases between the germline ends. The germline gives CDR1 MNHNY, CDR2 SVGAGI (reference sequence). The entry originates in a study of blood T cell repertoires in COVID-19. Measured with immunoSEQ multiplex PCR; TCRdb has only the in-frame clones, and not every one. The data show 120,000 to 150,000 clones, almost 85% seen once. Sequenced material: PBMCs or T cells enriched from blood (not recorded which). The TCR originated in a man aged 40-49 years with acute COVID-19. This sequence joins TRBV6-6 and TRBJ1-5; D remains unclear. The CDR3 coding sequence is TGTGCCAGCAGTAAAGGAGGAGGGCAGAGCAATCAGCCCCAGCATTTT. This gives the protein CASSKGGGQSNQPQHF.